This TCR beta chain was identified in a study of CD8 T cells in Susac syndrome. In blood CD8+ and CD4+ T cells, TCR beta underwent sequencing. In contrast to the negatively isolated CD8+ and CD4+ T cells, TEMRA cells were FACS-enriched. Reverse transcription of about 0.45 to 1 ug RNA was carried out with random hexamers. The TCR beta CDR3 was amplified by immunoSEQ multiplex PCR across 54 Vbeta, 13 Jbeta. TCRdb reprocessed the immunoSEQ multiplex PCR reads with MiXCR, giving one entry per CDR3 protein. The sample contains approximately 120,000 distinct CDR3 sequences, about 93% of which appear only once. This CDR3 contains 15 residues. Deletions cut 0 bases from V and 3 bases from J, with 12 bases between. The germline V gene encodes CDR1 LGHNA and CDR2 YSLEER.

Sequencing input: CD4+ T cells from PBMCs. The clonotype was recovered from a human donor in good health. This chain connects TRBV4-3 to TRBJ2-7; either TRBD1 or TRBD2 may supply D (5 bases each). DNA for the CDR3: TGCGCCAGCAGCCAAGAAGCAGGGACCTTCTACGAGCAGTACTTC. Its protein product is CASSQEAGTFYEQYF.